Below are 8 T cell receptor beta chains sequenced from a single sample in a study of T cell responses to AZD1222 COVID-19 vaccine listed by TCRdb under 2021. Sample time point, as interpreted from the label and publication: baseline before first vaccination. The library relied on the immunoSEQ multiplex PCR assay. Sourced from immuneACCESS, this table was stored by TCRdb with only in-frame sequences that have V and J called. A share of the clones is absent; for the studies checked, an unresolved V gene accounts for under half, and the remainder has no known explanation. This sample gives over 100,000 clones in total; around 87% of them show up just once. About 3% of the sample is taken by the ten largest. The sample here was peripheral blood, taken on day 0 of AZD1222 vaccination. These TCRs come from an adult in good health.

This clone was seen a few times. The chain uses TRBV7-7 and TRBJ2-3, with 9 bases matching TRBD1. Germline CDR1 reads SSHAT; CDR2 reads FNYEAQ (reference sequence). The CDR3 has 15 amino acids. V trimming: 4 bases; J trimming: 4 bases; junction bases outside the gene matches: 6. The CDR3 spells CASSYGTGSSDTQYF. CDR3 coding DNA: TGTGCCAGCAGCTACGGGACAGGGAGCTCAGATACGCAGTATTTT.

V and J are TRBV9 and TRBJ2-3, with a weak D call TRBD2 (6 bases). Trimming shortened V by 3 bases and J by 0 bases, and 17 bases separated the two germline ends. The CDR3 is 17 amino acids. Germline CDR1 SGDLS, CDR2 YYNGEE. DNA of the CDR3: TGTGCCAGCAGCGGGCGACTAGACGGGATTAGCACAGATACGCAGTATTTT. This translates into CASSGRLDGISTDTQYF.

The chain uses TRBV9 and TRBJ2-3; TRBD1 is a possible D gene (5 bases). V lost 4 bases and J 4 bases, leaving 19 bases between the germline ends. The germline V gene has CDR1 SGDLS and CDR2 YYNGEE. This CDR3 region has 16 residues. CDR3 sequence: CASSKGQGIGADTQYF. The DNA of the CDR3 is TGTGCCAGCAGCAAAGGGCAGGGTATTGGTGCAGATACGCAGTATTTT.

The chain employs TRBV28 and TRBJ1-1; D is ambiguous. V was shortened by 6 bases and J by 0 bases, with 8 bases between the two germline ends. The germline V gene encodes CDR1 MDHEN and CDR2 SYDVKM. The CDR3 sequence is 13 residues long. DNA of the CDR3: TGTGCCAGCAGCCGCATGCTGAACACTGAAGCTTTCTTT. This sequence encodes CASSRMLNTEAFF.

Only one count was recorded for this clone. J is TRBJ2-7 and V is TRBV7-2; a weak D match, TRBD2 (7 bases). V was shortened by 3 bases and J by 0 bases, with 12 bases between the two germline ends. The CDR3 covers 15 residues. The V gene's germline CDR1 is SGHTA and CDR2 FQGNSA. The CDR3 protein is CASSFEGGFSYEQYF. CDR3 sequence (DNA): TGTGCCAGCAGCTTTGAGGGGGGGTTCTCCTACGAGCAGTACTTC.

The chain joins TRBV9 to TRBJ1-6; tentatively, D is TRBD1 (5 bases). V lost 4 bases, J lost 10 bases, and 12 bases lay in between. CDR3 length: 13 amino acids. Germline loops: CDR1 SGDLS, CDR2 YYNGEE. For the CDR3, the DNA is TGTGCCAGCAGCTTCCGACAGACCTCACCCCTCCACTTT. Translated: CASSFRQTSPLHF. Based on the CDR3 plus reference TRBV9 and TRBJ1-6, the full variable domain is DSGVTQTPKHLITATGQRVTLRCSPRSGDLSVYWYQQSLDQGLQFLIQYYNGEERAKGNILERFSAQQFPDLHSELNLSSLELGDSALYFCASSFRQTSPLHFGNGTRLTVT.

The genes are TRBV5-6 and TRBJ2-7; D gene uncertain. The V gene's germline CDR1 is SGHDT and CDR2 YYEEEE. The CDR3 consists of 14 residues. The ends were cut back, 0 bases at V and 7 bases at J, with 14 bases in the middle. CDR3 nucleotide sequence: TGTGCCAGCAGCTTGGGTCCCGGGTCCTGGGAGCAGTACTTC. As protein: CASSLGPGSWEQYF.

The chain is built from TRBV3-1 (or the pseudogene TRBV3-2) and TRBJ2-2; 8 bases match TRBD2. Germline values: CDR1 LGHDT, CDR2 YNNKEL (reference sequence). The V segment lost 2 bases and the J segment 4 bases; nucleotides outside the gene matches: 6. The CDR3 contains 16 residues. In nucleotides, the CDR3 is TGTGCCAGCAGCCAACTTCCGGGGGGGGTCACCGGGGAGCTGTTTTTT. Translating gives CASSQLPGGVTGELFF.